The rows below give T cell receptor beta chains drawn from one sample of a study of blood T cell repertoires in COVID-19. Here immunoSEQ multiplex PCR was the method, and the copy in TCRdb shows in-frame clones only, minus some. The repertoire holds about 360,000 clones, with approximately 86% as singletons. Sequenced: PBMCs or T cells enriched from blood (not recorded which). Receptor source: a woman aged 40 to 50 with acute COVID-19. Each CDR3 is given with its conserved first and last residue. The order of the fields is J gene, clone size, V gene, D gene, CDR3 protein, CDR3 DNA. D genes are given only for firm matches. The size of a clone is reported for some rows only, either as once, few or many, or as a class for expanded clones.

>TRBJ2-3|NA|TRBV13|NA
CASSSTAGPRDTQYF
TGTGCCAGCAGCTCCACCGCAGGCCCACGGGATACGCAGTATTTT
>TRBJ2-5|NA|TRBV7-8|NA
CASSPAGETQYF
TGTGCCAGCAGCCCTGCGGGGGAGACCCAGTACTTC
>TRBJ2-1|once|TRBV3-1/TRBV3-2|NA
CASSQDLGGEQFF
TGTGCCAGCAGCCAAGATCTCGGCGGGGAGCAGTTCTTC
>TRBJ1-1|NA|TRBV7-8|TRBD1
CASSLNTGDFGTEAFF
TGTGCCAGCAGCTTAAATACAGGGGATTTCGGAACTGAAGCTTTCTTT
>TRBJ2-5|once|TRBV12-3/TRBV12-4|NA
CASSFTSHETQYF
TGTGCCAGCAGTTTTACTAGCCATGAGACCCAGTACTTC
>TRBJ1-4|NA|TRBV27|TRBD1
CASSGQGVGEKLFF
TGTGCCAGCAGTGGACAGGGGGTTGGAGAAAAACTGTTTTTT
>TRBJ2-2|NA|TRBV24-1|TRBD1
CATSQIGTGWAGELFF
TGTGCCACCAGCCAGATCGGGACAGGGTGGGCCGGGGAGCTGTTTTTT
>TRBJ2-5|NA|TRBV10-1|TRBD2
CASSEGVAGDEETQYF
TGCGCCAGCAGCGAAGGAGTAGCGGGGGACGAAGAGACCCAGTACTTC
>TRBJ1-5|few|TRBV11-1|NA
CAPGGGRSNQPQHF
TGTGCCCCGGGGGGTGGACGTAGCAATCAGCCCCAGCATTTT
>TRBJ2-5|NA|TRBV24-1|TRBD2
CATGGMTSGGYETQYF
TGTGCCACCGGAGGAATGACTAGCGGGGGGTATGAGACCCAGTACTTC
>TRBJ2-1|NA|TRBV5-1|TRBD2
CASSVSGGSYNEQFF
TGCGCCAGCAGCGTGAGCGGGGGCTCCTACAATGAGCAGTTCTTC
>TRBJ1-5|NA|TRBV7-7|NA
CASSPPYDRNNQPQHF
TGTGCCAGCAGCCCACCCTATGACAGAAACAATCAGCCCCAGCATTTT
>TRBJ2-3|NA|TRBV7-9|NA
CASSPIGQDTQYF
TGTGCCAGCAGCCCAATTGGGCAAGATACGCAGTATTTT
>TRBJ1-1|NA|TRBV29-1|NA
CSVVGVRVRGSTEAFF
TGCAGCGTTGTAGGGGTAAGGGTAAGGGGGAGCACTGAAGCTTTCTTT
>TRBJ2-4|NA|TRBV7-6|NA
CASSLANSRTQYF
TGTGCCAGCAGCTTAGCGAATTCCAGAACTCAGTACTTC
>TRBJ1-6|few|TRBV5-1|NA
CASSLASNSPLHF
TGCGCCAGCAGCTTGGCCAGTAATTCACCCCTCCACTTT
>TRBJ1-2|NA|TRBV11-2|NA
CASSPSGGRGYTF
TGTGCCAGCAGCCCGAGCGGGGGGCGAGGCTACACCTTC
>TRBJ2-6|once|TRBV2|TRBD1
CASLRDRVQFGANVLTF
TGTGCCAGCCTCCGGGACAGGGTGCAATTTGGGGCCAACGTCCTGACTTTC
>TRBJ2-1|NA|TRBV19|TRBD2
CASSITSGWDEQFF
TGTGCCAGTAGTATTACTAGCGGGTGGGATGAGCAGTTCTTC
>TRBJ1-4|NA|TRBV6-5|NA
CASSLRGAGNEKLFF
TGTGCCAGCAGCCTCCGGGGGGCCGGGAATGAAAAACTGTTTTTT
>TRBJ2-3|NA|TRBV2|NA
CASSATGSPRGTDTQYF
TGTGCCAGCAGTGCTACCGGTTCCCCCCGAGGCACAGATACGCAGTATTTT
>TRBJ1-2|NA|TRBV7-8|NA
CASSLGRGEGYGYTF
TGTGCCAGCAGCTTGGGCAGGGGAGAAGGCTATGGCTACACCTTC
>TRBJ2-2|NA|TRBV11-2|NA
CASSHPNSGGELFF
TGTGCCAGCAGTCATCCAAATTCGGGCGGGGAGCTGTTTTTT
>TRBJ2-5|NA|TRBV10-2|NA
CASSEILAAPTETQYF
TGCGCCAGCAGTGAGATCTTGGCGGCCCCGACAGAGACCCAGTACTTC
>TRBJ2-3|NA|TRBV19|TRBD2
CASSNPGLAQPWDTQYF
TGTGCCAGTAGTAACCCGGGACTAGCCCAGCCATGGGATACGCAGTATTTT
>TRBJ1-2|NA|TRBV24-1|TRBD1
CATSDSQGARHGYTF
TGTGCCACCAGTGATTCGCAGGGGGCGCGACATGGCTACACCTTC
>TRBJ1-3|NA|TRBV12-3/TRBV12-4|NA
CASSLIGNTIYF
TGTGCCAGCAGTTTAATAGGAAACACCATATATTTT
>TRBJ2-1|once|TRBV3-1/TRBV3-2|NA
CASSQTGGGHYNEQFF
TGTGCCAGCTCCCAGACTGGTGGGGGACATTACAATGAGCAGTTCTTC
>TRBJ1-1|NA|TRBV5-6|NA
CASSSGGGTEAFF
TGTGCCAGCAGCAGCGGGGGAGGAACTGAAGCTTTCTTT
>TRBJ1-2|NA|TRBV4-1|NA
CASSHLVGRVGNYGYTF
TGCGCCAGCAGCCACCTAGTTGGGAGGGTCGGCAACTATGGCTACACCTTC
>TRBJ1-2|NA|TRBV29-1|NA
CSAILRGAITNYGYTF
TGCAGCGCAATATTGCGGGGGGCGATCACTAACTATGGCTACACCTTC
>TRBJ1-1|few|TRBV24-1|NA
CATSDWANTEAFF
TGTGCCACCAGTGATTGGGCGAACACTGAAGCTTTCTTT
>TRBJ1-4|once|TRBV18|NA
CASSTSGATNEKLFF
TGTGCCAGCTCCACTTCCGGTGCAACTAATGAAAAACTGTTTTTT
>TRBJ2-5|NA|TRBV30|NA
CAWSARDTVYSYQETQYF
TGTGCCTGGAGTGCCCGGGACACGGTTTATTCTTACCAAGAGACCCAGTACTTC
>TRBJ2-7|NA|TRBV5-4|TRBD1
CASSLSQGNHYEQYF
TGTGCCAGCAGCTTGTCACAGGGGAACCACTACGAGCAGTACTTC
>TRBJ2-7|NA|TRBV5-5|NA
CASSLAQPGSSYEQYF
TGTGCCAGCAGCTTGGCCCAACCTGGGAGCTCCTACGAGCAGTACTTC
>TRBJ2-1|NA|TRBV11-3|TRBD2
CASSLEGLAGNEQFF
TGTGCCAGCAGCTTAGAGGGACTAGCAGGGAATGAGCAGTTCTTC
>TRBJ1-1|few|TRBV29-1|NA
CSVSSPNMNTEAFF
TGCAGCGTGTCTTCTCCCAACATGAACACTGAAGCTTTCTTT
>TRBJ1-1|NA|TRBV5-5|NA
CASSLERLTEAFF
TGTGCCAGCAGCTTGGAACGACTCACTGAAGCTTTCTTT
>TRBJ2-3|few|TRBV7-2|TRBD1
CASSLATGTDTQYF
TGTGCCAGCAGCTTAGCGACAGGGACAGATACGCAGTATTTT
>TRBJ1-2|NA|TRBV30|NA
CASDRVLYGYTF
TGTGCCTCGGACAGAGTTCTCTATGGCTACACCTTC
>TRBJ1-1|NA|TRBV19|NA
CASSGPLQTPYAGTEAFF
TGTGCCTCTTCAGGCCCCCTCCAGACGCCTTATGCGGGCACTGAAGCTTTCTTT
>TRBJ1-1|NA|TRBV5-1|NA
CASSLAQGMNTEAFF
TGCGCCAGCAGCTTGGCACAGGGAATGAACACTGAAGCTTTCTTT
>TRBJ1-2|NA|TRBV20-1|NA
CSASWQGQNYGYTF
TGCAGTGCTAGTTGGCAGGGTCAAAACTATGGCTACACCTTC
>TRBJ1-1|NA|TRBV5-1|NA
CASSPRQSNTEAFF
TGCGCCAGCAGCCCCAGGCAGTCGAACACTGAAGCTTTCTTT
>TRBJ2-1|NA|TRBV6-1|NA
CASSENVAGVYNEQFF
TGTGCCAGCAGTGAAAATGTAGCCGGGGTTTACAATGAGCAGTTCTTC
>TRBJ2-5|NA|TRBV2|TRBD1
CASSRTGGVEETQYF
TGTGCCAGCAGTAGAACAGGGGGCGTAGAGGAGACCCAGTACTTC
>TRBJ1-4|NA|TRBV7-6|TRBD1
CASSPGTGRPLEMGEKLFF
TGTGCCAGCAGCCCCGGGACAGGCCGACCACTAGAGATGGGGGAAAAACTGTTTTTT
>TRBJ1-2|NA|TRBV4-2|NA
CASSQEQRDYGYTF
TGTGCCAGCAGCCAAGAACAGAGAGACTATGGCTACACCTTC
>TRBJ2-1|once|TRBV6-5|TRBD1
CASSYSKDRGGDEQFF
TGTGCCAGCAGTTACTCGAAAGACAGGGGAGGCGATGAGCAGTTCTTC
>TRBJ1-1|NA|TRBV27|NA
CASSLGYRGWTEAFF
TGTGCCAGCAGTTTAGGATATCGAGGATGGACTGAAGCTTTCTTT
>TRBJ2-7|NA|TRBV24-1|TRBD1
CATADRGTYEQYF
TGTGCCACCGCGGACAGGGGGACCTACGAGCAGTACTTC
>TRBJ1-1|once|TRBV11-2|NA
CASSLSGGTEAFF
TGTGCCAGCAGCTTAAGCGGTGGCACTGAAGCTTTCTTT
>TRBJ2-1|NA|TRBV9|TRBD2
CASSGSGGASSNEQFF
TGTGCCAGCAGCGGTAGCGGGGGGGCTAGCTCCAATGAGCAGTTCTTC
>TRBJ2-6|NA|TRBV5-4|NA
CASSLVTRASGANVLTF
TGTGCCAGCAGCTTGGTGACCAGGGCCTCTGGGGCCAACGTCCTGACTTTC